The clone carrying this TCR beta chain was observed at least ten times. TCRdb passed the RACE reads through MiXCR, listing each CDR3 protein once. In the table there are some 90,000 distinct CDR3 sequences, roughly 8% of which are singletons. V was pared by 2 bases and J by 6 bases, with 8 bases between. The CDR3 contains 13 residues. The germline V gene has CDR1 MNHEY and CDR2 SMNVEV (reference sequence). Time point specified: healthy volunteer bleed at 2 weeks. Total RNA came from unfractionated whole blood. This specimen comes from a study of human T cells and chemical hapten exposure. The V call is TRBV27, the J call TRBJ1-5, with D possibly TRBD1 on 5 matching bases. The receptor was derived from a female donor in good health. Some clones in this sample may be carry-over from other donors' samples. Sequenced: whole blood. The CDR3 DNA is TGTGCCAGCAGTTTAGGTGGGGGTCAGCCCCAGCATTTT. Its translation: CASSLGGGQPQHF.